These 30 T cell receptor beta chains came from one sample sequenced in a study of cytomegalovirus exposure and HLA in healthy donors. Clones were sequenced by immunoSEQ multiplex PCR, and TCRdb holds only the in-frame ones, with some missing. The sample contains around 250,000 clones, around 90% of which appear only once. The sequenced sample was PBMCs. Every receptor here comes from a woman aged 18-35 years in good health and CMV-seronegative.

The chain recombines TRBV21-1 with TRBJ2-7; TRBD2 is the table's D call and was not checked against the DNA. TRBV21-1 is a recognized pseudogene. CDR3 length: 15 amino acids. The DNA of the CDR3 is TGTGCCAGCAGCACGGTTCTCGGGAAGTCCTACGAGCAGTACTTC. It yields the protein CASSTVLGKSYEQYF.

The chain combines TRBV5-1 with TRBJ1-4; no firm D call. V gave up 4 bases and J gave up 2 bases, with 12 bases separating them. The CDR3 covers 15 residues. CDR1 and CDR2 (germline): SGHRS, YFSETQ. CDR3 DNA sequence: TGCGCCAGCAGCCCAGCGAAGAGGACTAATGAAAAACTGTTTTTT. Its protein is CASSPAKRTNEKLFF.

The genes are TRBV5-6 and TRBJ2-3, with 7 positions matching TRBD2. Germline loops: CDR1 SGHDT, CDR2 YYEEEE. J gave up 0 bases and V 0 bases, and 1 base lay outside the gene matches. The CDR3 is 15 amino acids. CDR3 bases: TGTGCCAGCAGCTTGGGCGGGGGAAGCACAGATACGCAGTATTTT. It codes for CASSLGGGSTDTQYF. Full variable domain (missing parts from reference TRBV5-6 and TRBJ2-3): DAGVTQSPTHLIKTRGQQVTLRCSPKSGHDTVSWYQQALGQGPQFIFQYYEEEERQRGNFPDRFSGHQFPNYSSELNVNALLLGDSALYLCASSLGGGSTDTQYFGPGTRLTVL.

V and J are TRBV9 and TRBJ1-3, with unresolved D. This CDR3 contains 14 residues. CDR1 SGDLS and CDR2 YYNGEE come from the germline V gene. V shed 2 bases and J shed 0 bases, with 6 bases lying between them. CDR3 in amino acids: CASSVPSSGNTIYF. CDR3 nucleotide sequence: TGTGCCAGCAGCGTTCCCAGCTCTGGAAACACCATATATTTT. The variable domain in full, with the rest retrieved from reference TRBV9 and TRBJ1-3, is DSGVTQTPKHLITATGQRVTLRCSPRSGDLSVYWYQQSLDQGLQFLIQYYNGEERAKGNILERFSAQQFPDLHSELNLSSLELGDSALYFCASSVPSSGNTIYFGEGSWLTVV.

This chain uses TRBV2 with TRBJ1-2, with D maybe TRBD1 (5 bases). The CDR3 totals 13 residues. The V end was cut by 2 bases, the J end by 7 bases, with 11 bases between. The germline CDR1 and CDR2 sequences are SNHLY and FYNNEI. CDR3 nucleotides: TGTGCCAGCAGTGAAATGGAGGGGTCTGGCTACACCTTC. Its protein product is CASSEMEGSGYTF.

The chain is built from TRBV10-3 and TRBJ2-7; tentative D call: TRBD1 (5 bases). V was trimmed by 2 bases and J by 0 bases, leaving 11 bases between them. This CDR3 comprises 15 residues. The germline CDR1 and CDR2 sequences are ENHRY and SYGVKD. The CDR3 protein is CAISEMAGRSYEQYF. The DNA of the CDR3 is TGTGCCATCAGTGAGATGGCAGGGCGCTCCTACGAGCAGTACTTC.

This clone was counted a few times. V usage is TRBV5-8 and J usage is TRBJ1-6; 9 positions agree with TRBD1. Trimming took 4 bases from V and 9 from J; bases not matched to a gene: 8. This CDR3 is built from 15 residues. Germline CDR1 reads SGHTS; CDR2 reads YDEGEE. CDR3 DNA sequence: TGTGCCAGCAGCCCGGGACAGGGAAGGATTTCACCCCTCCACTTT. Protein product: CASSPGQGRISPLHF.

This rearrangement joins TRBV4-1 to TRBJ2-2; D may be TRBD2 (5 bases). Between the trimmed V and J ends, which lost 0 bases and 0 bases, there was a span of 14 bases. Germline V gene lookup returns CDR1 MGHRA and CDR2 YSYEKL. The CDR3 contains 18 residues. The CDR3 DNA sequence: TGCGCCAGCAGCCAAGATCCGGCGAGACTATCGAACACCGGGGAGCTGTTTTTT. It is translated as CASSQDPARLSNTGELFF.

This clone came up a few times. The gene calls are TRBV7-8 and TRBJ1-5; D is undetermined. V shed 5 bases and J shed 0 bases, with 11 bases lying between them. In germline, CDR1 is SGHVS, CDR2 FQNEAQ. The CDR3 is made up of 15 amino acids. CDR3 sequence reads: CASSPRDYSNQPQHF. DNA for the CDR3: TGTGCCAGCAGCCCAAGAGATTATAGCAATCAGCCCCAGCATTTT.

This clone appeared a single time. The rearrangement links TRBV5-8 to TRBJ2-1; 9 bases are a match to TRBD1. CDR1 is SGHTS and CDR2 is YDEGEE in the germline V gene. The CDR3 runs to 13 residues. J was trimmed by 8 bases and V by 5 bases; bases with no gene match: 5. CDR3 sequence reads: CASSLQGAYEQFF. As DNA, the CDR3 is TGTGCCAGCAGTTTACAGGGGGCGTATGAGCAGTTCTTC.

The V gene is TRBV11-2, the J gene TRBJ1-2; no firm D call. The CDR3 spans 13 residues. Per the germline V gene, CDR1 is SGHAT and CDR2 is FQNNGV. V was shortened by 5 bases and J by 7 bases, with 14 bases between the two germline ends. This CDR3 reads CASSPGSSRGYTF. CDR3 sequence (DNA): TGTGCCAGCAGCCCCGGGTCGAGTCGTGGCTACACCTTC.

The gene calls are TRBV5-6 and TRBJ2-7; TRBD1 aligns across 9 bases. V dropped 3 bases and J dropped 4; count of bases not matched to a gene: 8. The CDR3 is 15 residues long. Germline V gives CDR1 SGHDT, CDR2 YYEEEE. The CDR3 sequence: CASSYDGTGLYEQYF. CDR3 coding DNA: TGTGCCAGCAGCTATGACGGGACAGGGCTTTACGAGCAGTACTTC.

The V and J genes are TRBV29-1 and TRBJ2-2; 8 nucleotides match TRBD2. Trimming took 6 bases from V and 1 from J; bases not matched to a gene: 4. CDR1 and CDR2 (germline): SQVTM, ANQGSEA. This CDR3 region has 14 residues. The CDR3 spells CSVAGLENTGELFF. In DNA form, the CDR3 reads TGCAGCGTCGCGGGACTAGAGAACACCGGGGAGCTGTTTTTT.

The gene calls are TRBV5-1 and TRBJ2-5; TRBD2 matches at 14 bases. V lost 3 bases to trimming and J lost 5 bases; unmatched junction nucleotides: 6. Per germline, CDR1 SGHRS and CDR2 YFSETQ. This CDR3 comprises 16 residues. The CDR3 loop is CASSSGTSGGGETQYF. In DNA, the CDR3 is TGCGCCAGCAGCTCGGGGACTAGCGGGGGAGGTGAGACCCAGTACTTC.

The chain is built from TRBV7-6 and TRBJ2-5; 7 nucleotides agree with TRBD1. Germline V gene data show CDR1 as SGHVS and CDR2 as FNYEAQ. With V trimmed by 0 bases and J by 4 bases, 2 bases remained unmatched. This CDR3 is built from 14 residues. CDR3 bases: TGTGCCAGCAGCTTAGCGACAGGGTCAGAGACCCAGTACTTC. It specifies CASSLATGSETQYF.

The chain links TRBV5-1 to TRBJ2-1; TRBD2 agrees at 12 bases. Per germline, CDR1 SGHRS and CDR2 YFSETQ. CDR3 length: 18 residues. J lost 9 bases, V lost 3 bases, and 16 bases had no gene match. CDR3 region: CASSSMTSGGPILSEQFF. In DNA, the CDR3 is TGCGCCAGCAGCTCGATGACTAGCGGGGGACCCATTTTGAGTGAGCAGTTCTTC.

The table lists this clone with a count of one. The CDR3 coding sequence is TGCGCCAGCAGCCAAGATCCCGGCAATCAGCCCCAGCATTTT. Its protein is CASSQDPGNQPQHF. The chain carries TRBV4-1 and TRBJ1-5, with D hard to call. This CDR3 spans 14 amino acids. With 0 bases removed from V and 2 bases from J, the gap between germline ends came to 5 bases. CDR1 MGHRA and CDR2 YSYEKL come from the germline V gene.

The genes are TRBV28 and TRBJ1-2; 7 nucleotides match TRBD1. Germline-derived CDR1 and CDR2 are MDHEN and SYDVKM. The CDR3 spans 12 residues. CDR3 coding DNA: TGTGTCACAGGGGTTGATGGCTATGGCTACACCTTC. Its translation: CVTGVDGYGYTF.

This chain connects TRBV9 to TRBJ2-6; D unclear. V lost 0 bases, J lost 0 bases, and 7 bases lay in between. The CDR3 is 16 amino acids. Germline CDR1 and CDR2: SGDLS and YYNGEE. The CDR3 protein is CASSVATYSGANVLTF. CDR3 in DNA: TGTGCCAGCAGCGTAGCTACGTACTCTGGGGCCAACGTCCTGACTTTC.

The chain links TRBV5-4 to TRBJ1-2; TRBD1 aligns across 7 bases. CDR1 and CDR2 (germline): SGHNT, YYREEE (reference sequence). This CDR3 is 15 amino acids long. The trim removed 4 bases at V and 0 bases at J, leaving 6 bases unmatched. The CDR3 sequence is CASSPRDRANYGYTF. The CDR3 DNA follows: TGTGCCAGCAGCCCCCGTGACAGGGCTAACTATGGCTACACCTTC.

CDR3 in DNA: TGTGCCAGCAGCTTAGCAGGTGGTGACAGAGTGAACACTGAAGCTTTCTTT. Amino acids: CASSLAGGDRVNTEAFF. The chain is built from TRBV7-6 and TRBJ1-1, with a tentative D call TRBD1 (5 bases). The V end was cut by 0 bases, the J end by 0 bases, with 14 bases between. Per germline, CDR1 SGHVS and CDR2 FNYEAQ. The CDR3 loop spans 17 amino acids. Full variable domain (missing parts from reference TRBV7-6 and TRBJ1-1): GAGVSQSPRYKVTKRGQDVALRCDPISGHVSLYWYRQALGQGPEFLTYFNYEAQQDKSGLPNDRFSAERPEGSISTLTIQRTEQRDSAMYRCASSLAGGDRVNTEAFFGQGTRLTVV.

CDR3 residues: CASSQCAWRGTTYEQYV. The CDR3 DNA is TGTGCCAGCAGCCAATGCGCCTGGCGGGGGACTACCTACGAGCAGTACGTC. J is TRBJ2-7 and V is TRBV4-2, with 7 bases that match TRBD2. From germline, CDR1 is LGHNA and CDR2 YNFKEQ. Trimming removed 2 bases from V and 2 bases from J; junction bases left unmatched: 12. The length of the CDR3 is 17 residues.

This clone was detected only a few times. This rearrangement joins TRBV7-9 to TRBJ2-7; 9 nucleotides agree with TRBD1. The CDR3 covers 16 residues. After removal of 4 bases from V and 0 bases from J, the junction contained 7 bases not matched to a gene. The germline gives CDR1 SEHNR, CDR2 FQNEAQ (reference sequence). This chain's CDR3 is CASSSRDRDSSYEQYF. The CDR3, as DNA: TGTGCCAGCAGCTCACGGGACAGGGACAGCTCCTACGAGCAGTACTTC.

This sequence joins TRBV2 and TRBJ1-1, with D possibly TRBD1 on 5 matching bases. V was clipped by 6 bases and J by 0 bases, with 20 bases between them. The CDR3 loop spans 17 amino acids. Germline V gives CDR1 SNHLY, CDR2 FYNNEI. The CDR3 DNA is TGTGCCAGCAGGGGCCTTAGGGGCATCACCATGAACACTGAAGCTTTCTTT. Its translation: CASRGLRGITMNTEAFF.

This chain connects TRBV6-6 to TRBJ2-7; 10 bases map to TRBD1. Germline V CDR1 and CDR2: MNHNY, SVGAGI (reference sequence). J lost 6 bases, V lost 5 bases, and 7 bases had no gene match. There are 14 residues in the CDR3. The CDR3 coding sequence is TGTGCCAGCAGTACGGACAGGGGGGCCTTCGAGCAGTACTTC. It specifies CASSTDRGAFEQYF.

V usage is TRBV2 and J usage is TRBJ2-4; 8 bases are a match to TRBD2. The CDR3 extends over 14 amino acids. From germline, CDR1 is SNHLY and CDR2 FYNNEI. With V trimmed by 8 bases and J by 8 bases, 11 bases remained unmatched. Here the CDR3 reads CASGLGGAWDIQYF. The CDR3, as DNA: TGTGCCAGCGGACTCGGGGGGGCCTGGGACATTCAGTACTTC.

With regard to this clone: The sample holds other DNA sequences that translate to the same CDR3. J is TRBJ2-5 and V is TRBV6-5; no firm D call. Between the trimmed V and J ends, which lost 0 bases and 5 bases, there was a span of 4 bases. This CDR3 comprises 12 residues. Germline values: CDR1 MNHEY, CDR2 SVGAGI. The CDR3 sequence: CASSYSRETQYF. CDR3 DNA: TGTGCCAGCAGTTACTCGAGGGAGACCCAGTACTTC.

This clone was detected only once. The chain carries TRBV6-1 and TRBJ1-1, with 8 bases that match TRBD1. Trimming took 2 bases from V and 4 from J; bases not matched to a gene: 9. CDR1 and CDR2 (germline): MNHNS, SASEGT. CDR3 size: 16 residues. This CDR3 reads CASSEMAGGSGTEAFF. The CDR3 DNA reads as TGTGCCAGCAGTGAAATGGCAGGGGGCTCGGGCACTGAAGCTTTCTTT.

The V and J genes are TRBV5-4 and TRBJ1-6; D remains unclear. The CDR3 spans 14 residues. CDR1 is SGHNT and CDR2 is YYREEE in the germline V gene (reference sequence). V gave up 6 bases and J gave up 0 bases, with 7 bases separating them. DNA of the CDR3: TGTGCCAGCAACTCGGGCTCCTATAATTCACCCCTCCACTTT. This codes for CASNSGSYNSPLHF.

The chain is built from TRBV11-3 and TRBJ1-1, with D possibly matching TRBD1 (6 bases). In germline, CDR1 is SGHNT, CDR2 YENEEA. There are 13 residues in the CDR3. The V gene lost 0 bases and the J gene lost 12 bases, with 14 bases spanning the gap. The CDR3 protein is CASSLDENRDPFF. The CDR3 DNA reads as TGTGCCAGCAGCTTAGATGAGAACAGGGACCCTTTCTTT.